This T cell receptor (beta chain) was observed in a study of shared clonotypes between healthy human individuals. Comment on this clone: The antigen is not known.

In the naive CD8 group, cells lacked CD45RO and were positively selected for CCR7, so terminally differentiated effector memory CD45RA+ cells were left out. All participating donors were Caucasian adults from Nashville, Tennessee. Assay execution proceeded at the deep level. Sequencing was performed with immunoSEQ multiplex PCR; in TCRdb, only in-frame clones are kept and a portion is missing. The sample carries approximately 2,000,000 clones, just under 95% recorded once. Study outcomes and limitations: An effect of sequencing depth on clonotype sharing among donors was expected. Generally, naive subsets came out with larger estimated richness than memory subsets.

The receptor's source is a man aged 18 to 30 in good health. Some clones in this sample may be carry-over from other donors' samples. Sequencing was done on a sample of naive CD8+ T cells from PBMCs.

The CDR3 bases are TGTGCCAGCAGCCCCTTGGGGGGTTGGGACGAGCAGTACTTC. Residues: CASSPLGGWDEQYF. The V and J genes are TRBV7-9 and TRBJ2-7, with a possible D match to TRBD2 (6 bases). The CDR3 contains 14 residues. Germline V lookup: CDR1 SEHNR, CDR2 FQNEAQ (reference sequence). The V and J ends lost 5 bases and 5 bases respectively, with 16 bases between them.